The 3 T cell receptor beta chains given below trace back to one sample, sequenced in a study of OX40 agonist ivuxolimab in advanced cancers. Sequenced by immunoSEQ multiplex PCR; TCRdb stores in-frame clones only, minus some. Of about 84,000 clones in the sample, about 92% are singletons; the top ten hold around 0.19%. Specimen: CD4+ or CD8+ T cells sorted from blood, collected in a trial of the OX40 agonist ivuxolimab. Receptors originate from an adult with an advanced solid tumor such as melanoma, head and neck, liver or kidney cancer.

The chain recombines TRBV7-9 with TRBJ1-2, with a possible D match to TRBD1 (5 bases). In germline, CDR1 is SEHNR, CDR2 FQNEAQ (reference sequence). Trimming stripped 1 base from V and 0 bases from J, with 12 bases between. This CDR3 is 16 amino acids long. This CDR3 reads CASSLVGGAANYGYTF. In DNA, the CDR3 is TGTGCCAGCAGCTTAGTCGGGGGTGCGGCTAACTATGGCTACACCTTC. Full variable domain (missing parts from reference TRBV7-9 and TRBJ1-2): DTGVSQNPRHKITKRGQNVTFRCDPISEHNRLYWYRQTLGQGPEFLTYFQNEAQLEKSRLLSDRFSAERPKGSFSTLEIQRTEQGDSAMYLCASSLVGGAANYGYTFGSGTRLTVV.

The CDR3 spells CASSSLAGAGTDTQYF. CDR3 DNA: TGTGCCAGCAGCTCCTTGGCCGGAGCGGGCACAGATACGCAGTATTTT. This chain joins TRBV7-9 and TRBJ2-3; a possible D gene is TRBD2 (5 bases). V was trimmed by 4 bases and J by 1 base, leaving 15 bases between them. The germline V gene has CDR1 SEHNR and CDR2 FQNEAQ (reference sequence). The CDR3 is made up of 16 amino acids.

The V and J genes are TRBV9 and TRBJ2-5; 8 bases map to TRBD1. Unmatched junction bases numbered 7, after V lost 4 bases and J lost 5 bases. The CDR3 has 14 residues. Per germline, CDR1 SGDLS and CDR2 YYNGEE. The CDR3 DNA follows: TGTGCCAGCAGCCCAGGGGGCCTGTTTGAGACCCAGTACTTC. Translation: CASSPGGLFETQYF.